The rows below give T cell receptor beta chains drawn from one sample of a study of cytomegalovirus exposure and HLA in healthy donors. The data were produced by immunoSEQ multiplex PCR, yet TCRdb's version contains in-frame clones alone and is incomplete. The sample shows 150,000 to 250,000 clones, 82% of them seen only once. The specimen was PBMCs. The receptors originated from a boy between 2 and 10 years old in good health and CMV-seronegative. The CDR3 runs from the conserved cysteine through the conserved F or W. D genes are given only for firm matches. A row's size may be missing; if present it is once, few, many or a size class.

J gene | V gene | D gene | clone size | CDR3 DNA | CDR3 protein
TRBJ1-6 | TRBV7-6 | - | - | TGTGCCAGCAGCTTAGCGCTGGGGGGGGATTCACCCCTCCACTTT | CASSLALGGDSPLHF
TRBJ2-1 | TRBV7-2 | TRBD2 | - | TGTGCCAGCAGCGCGGGGGGGACTAGAGGCAATGAGCAGTTCTTC | CASSAGGTRGNEQFF
TRBJ1-2 | TRBV5-6 | TRBD1 | once | TGTGCCAGCAGCCTACAAGACAGGGTCTACGGCTACACCTTC | CASSLQDRVYGYTF
TRBJ2-3 | TRBV7-2 | TRBD1 | - | TGTGCCAGCAGCTTAGGGACAGGTGGAAGGGATACGCAGTATTTT | CASSLGTGGRDTQYF
TRBJ1-6 | TRBV27 | - | - | TGTGCCAGCAGTTTAGGCCCTTATAATTCACCCCTCCACTTT | CASSLGPYNSPLHF
TRBJ1-2 | TRBV5-3 | TRBD1 | - | TGTGCCAGAAGCTTGGCCGGCGTTAGAGGACAGGCGAGAGTGACTTGTTATGGCTACACCTTC | CARSLAGVRGQARVTCYGYTF
TRBJ2-5 | TRBV4-3 | TRBD2 | - | TGCGCCAGCAGTAAGGGACTACAAGAGACCCAGTACTTC | CASSKGLQETQYF
TRBJ1-1 | TRBV4-1 | - | - | TGCGCCAGCGCTATAACCCCAGGACAGAACACTGAAGCTTTCTTT | CASAITPGQNTEAFF
TRBJ2-1 | TRBV7-2 | - | - | TGTGCCAGCAGCTTGTTAGCCTCCTACAATGAGCAGTTCTTC | CASSLLASYNEQFF
TRBJ1-6 | TRBV7-2 | TRBD1 | - | TGTGCCAGCAGCCGGGGACAGGGGACCCCCCCCCTCCACTTT | CASSRGQGTPPLHF
TRBJ2-7 | TRBV7-2 | TRBD2 | - | TGTGCCAGCAGCTTAGCCCCGACTAGCGGGGCTAACGAGCAGTACTTC | CASSLAPTSGANEQYF
TRBJ2-2 | TRBV10-2 | - | - | TGCGCCACAACAGCTAACACCGGGGAGCTGTTTTTT | CATTANTGELFF
TRBJ2-1 | TRBV7-9 | TRBD1 | once | TGTGCCAGCAGCTTCGGGACAGCGAACAATGAGCAGTTCTTC | CASSFGTANNEQFF
TRBJ2-7 | TRBV7-9 | TRBD2 | - | TGTGCCAGCAGCTTAGTCCTAGCGGGGGGGAGCGGGTCCTACGAGCAGTACTTC | CASSLVLAGGSGSYEQYF
TRBJ1-5 | TRBV2 | - | - | TGTGCCAGCAGTGCAGAAGGGGAGGGTCAGCCCCAGCATTTT | CASSAEGEGQPQHF
TRBJ2-5 | TRBV5-5 | TRBD2 | - | TGTGCCAGCAGCTTGGCGTGGGCGGGGGGCCCGGAGACCCAGTACTTC | CASSLAWAGGPETQYF
TRBJ1-6 | TRBV10-3 | TRBD1 | - | TGTGCCATCACGGACAGGGGGGGTTCACCCCTCCACTTT | CAITDRGGSPLHF
TRBJ2-3 | TRBV11-2 | TRBD2 | - | TGTGCCAGCAGCTCCCGTATAGCGGGGGTGACAGATACGCAGTATTTT | CASSSRIAGVTDTQYF
TRBJ2-3 | TRBV6-6 | - | - | TGTGCCAGCAACCAACTAGTAGCCACAGATACGCAGTATTTT | CASNQLVATDTQYF
TRBJ2-1 | TRBV9 | TRBD1 | few | TGTGCCAGCAGCGGGACAGGTTACAATGAGCAGTTCTTC | CASSGTGYNEQFF
TRBJ1-1 | TRBV5-7 | - | few | TGTGCCAGCAGCTGCGGGGAGACGGCGAACACTGAAGCTTTCTTT | CASSCGETANTEAFF
TRBJ2-7 | TRBV7-9 | - | - | TGTGCCAGCAGCTTAGCGGGAGGTGGCGAGCAGTACTTC | CASSLAGGGEQYF
TRBJ1-2 | TRBV27 | - | - | TGTGCCAGCAGTTTGGGAGGGCTAGATGGCTACACCTTC | CASSLGGLDGYTF
TRBJ1-2 | TRBV7-3 | - | - | TGTGCCAGCAGCCTGACAGCTAACTATGGCTACACCTTC | CASSLTANYGYTF
TRBJ1-2 | TRBV7-3 | - | - | TGTGCCAGCAGGTCTTCTTCAGGGGCGGATGGCTACACCTTC | CASRSSSGADGYTF
TRBJ2-5 | TRBV20-1 | - | - | TGCAGTCCTCGTTCCCAAGAGACCCAGTACTTC | CSPRSQETQYF
TRBJ1-1 | TRBV20-1 | - | once | TGCAGTGCTTACATGAACACTGAAGCTTTCTTT | CSAYMNTEAFF
TRBJ1-2 | TRBV25-1 | TRBD1 | once | TGTGCCAGCAGCCCCACAGGGGACGGCTACACCTTC | CASSPTGDGYTF
TRBJ2-3 | TRBV15 | TRBD2 | - | TGTGCCACCAACATCGGACTAGCACAACTCACAGATACGCAGTATTTT | CATNIGLAQLTDTQYF
TRBJ2-2 | TRBV28 | TRBD1 | - | TGTGCCAGCTCCCCCCTCGGGACAGGGGGCACCGGGGAGCTGTTTTTT | CASSPLGTGGTGELFF
TRBJ2-3 | TRBV5-1 | - | - | TGCGCCAGCAGTCCCGTTCGAGATACGCAGTATTTT | CASSPVRDTQYF
TRBJ1-4 | TRBV5-4 | - | - | TGTGCCAGCAGCGCGGGAAGGGGAGTGGAAAAACTGTTTTTT | CASSAGRGVEKLFF
TRBJ1-6 | TRBV20-1 | TRBD1 | - | TGCAGTGCTAGAGATTTGGGACAGGTCCACTTT | CSARDLGQVHF
TRBJ2-6 | TRBV6-5 | - | - | TGTGCCAGCAGTTACTCGAGCGCCTCTGGGGCCAACGTCCTGACTTTC | CASSYSSASGANVLTF
TRBJ2-1 | TRBV29-1 | TRBD1 | - | TGCAGCGTCGGACAGGGCAATGAGCAGTTCTTC | CSVGQGNEQFF
TRBJ2-1 | TRBV5-6 | TRBD2 | - | TGTGCCAGCAGCTTGGTCGGCGCGGGGGGTTGGAATGAGCAGTTCTTC | CASSLVGAGGWNEQFF
TRBJ2-5 | TRBV27 | - | - | TGTGCCAGCAGTTTGGGGAGGAGACAAGAGACCCAGTACTTC | CASSLGRRQETQYF
TRBJ2-7 | TRBV30 | TRBD2 | - | TGTGCCTGGAGTCGGGGACTAGCGGGGAACTACGAGCAGTACTTC | CAWSRGLAGNYEQYF
TRBJ2-5 | TRBV2 | - | - | TGTGCCAGCAGACAGGATCAAGAGACCCAGTACTTC | CASRQDQETQYF
TRBJ2-5 | TRBV6-5 | - | - | TGTGCCAGCAGGGGGAGGGAGACCCAGTACTTC | CASRGRETQYF
TRBJ2-7 | TRBV11-2 | - | - | TGTGCCAGCAGCTTACATCTATTTTCCGAGCAGTACTTC | CASSLHLFSEQYF
TRBJ1-6 | TRBV21-1 | - | - | TGTGCCAGCAGCAAAGTCCCAGGAGGCAGATCACCCCTCCACTTT | CASSKVPGGRSPLHF
TRBJ2-1 | TRBV9 | TRBD1 | - | TGTGCCAGCAGCATGTTCACCGGGACAGGGGGCTTTGGTGAGCAGTTCTTC | CASSMFTGTGGFGEQFF
TRBJ2-7 | TRBV12-2 | - | - | TGTGCAAGTCGCTTATTATGGGGGGGGCGACCCTACGAGCAGTACTTC | CASRLLWGGRPYEQYF
TRBJ1-5 | TRBV10-3 | - | - | TGTGCCATCAGGGAAGGGGGGGATGGAAATCAGCCCCAGCATTTT | CAIREGGDGNQPQHF
TRBJ2-1 | TRBV7-9 | - | - | TGTGCCAGCAGCTTAGGTAGGGGCCTCTCCTACAATGAGCAGTTCTTC | CASSLGRGLSYNEQFF
TRBJ2-1 | TRBV18 | TRBD1 | - | TGTGCCAGCTCACCATTGGCACCAGGGGGCAATGAGCAGTTCTTC | CASSPLAPGGNEQFF
TRBJ1-2 | TRBV7-8 | - | - | TGTGCCAGCAGCCCGGGACGGGGGGGCTATGGCTACACCTTC | CASSPGRGGYGYTF
TRBJ1-1 | TRBV7-9 | - | - | TGTGCCAGCAGCTTAGGGTTGGGGGGATCGGGCACTGAAGCTTTCTTT | CASSLGLGGSGTEAFF
TRBJ2-3 | TRBV13 | - | - | TGTGCCAGCAGCTTACTCGATACGCAGTATTTT | CASSLLDTQYF
TRBJ1-4 | TRBV1 | - | - | TGCACCAGCAGCCAAGTAGAAGAGGGGACCAGGACAGGGGGCGAGGAAAAACTGTTTTTT | CTSSQVEEGTRTGGEEKLFF
TRBJ2-5 | TRBV7-6 | - | - | TGTGCCAGCAGCTCCCGAGCCCTCCACGGAGAGACCCAGTACTTC | CASSSRALHGETQYF
TRBJ2-1 | TRBV29-1 | - | - | TGCAGCGTTGACCCACAGTTCTTC | CSVDPQFF
TRBJ2-7 | TRBV7-2 | TRBD1 | few | TGTGCCAGCAGCCTGACAGGGGCGGGTCGATTATTATACGAGCAGTACTTC | CASSLTGAGRLLYEQYF
TRBJ2-7 | TRBV27 | TRBD2 | - | TGTGCCAGTAGCGGGGAGAGCTCCTACGAGCAGTACTTC | CASSGESSYEQYF
TRBJ1-2 | TRBV9 | - | - | TGTGCCAGCAGCCAGGAGGGGAGACATTTCCTTGGGGGCTACACCTTC | CASSQEGRHFLGGYTF
TRBJ1-2 | TRBV25-1 | TRBD1 | - | TGTGCCAGCAGTGTCACAGGGGGCAGGGGCTACACCTTC | CASSVTGGRGYTF
TRBJ2-5 | TRBV5-6 | TRBD1 | - | TGTGCCAGCAGCTTGCAGCAGACAGGGATGGGAAGGGAGACCCAGTACTTC | CASSLQQTGMGRETQYF
TRBJ1-2 | TRBV7-2 | TRBD1 | - | TGTGCCAGCAGCTCATACAGGGGTTCCTATGGCTACACCTTC | CASSSYRGSYGYTF
TRBJ1-6 | TRBV5-1 | TRBD1 | - | TGCGCCAGCAGCTGGGATCCGGGACAGGAGCAACCCCTCCACTTT | CASSWDPGQEQPLHF